This TCR beta chain is from a study of spatial heterogeneity in lung cancer. The wider study: The authors sequenced available follow-up PBMC samples, taken a median of about 24 months after resection.

The CDR3 is made up of 15 amino acids. Germline V gives CDR1 SGHRS, CDR2 YFSETQ. V lost 4 bases and J lost 3, with 17 bases in between. This clonotype was found a few times. Little can be read into the size of this beta chain, an off-target read in a library designed for alpha chains. Time point of the sample: blood at routine non-recurrence follow-up after resection. In TCRdb, the 5' RACE reads were re-called with MiXCR into one record per CDR3 protein. Among about 2,500 distinct CDR3 sequences listed, about 25% were seen once. The V gene is TRBV5-1, the J gene TRBJ2-7; a weak D match, TRBD1 (5 bases). This receptor was identified in a male donor with early-stage non-small cell lung cancer. Source: PBMCs, taken at follow-up. The CDR3 spells CASSPSDSPNYEQYF. The CDR3 nucleotides read TGCGCCAGCAGCCCATCCGACAGCCCCAACTACGAGCAGTACTTC.